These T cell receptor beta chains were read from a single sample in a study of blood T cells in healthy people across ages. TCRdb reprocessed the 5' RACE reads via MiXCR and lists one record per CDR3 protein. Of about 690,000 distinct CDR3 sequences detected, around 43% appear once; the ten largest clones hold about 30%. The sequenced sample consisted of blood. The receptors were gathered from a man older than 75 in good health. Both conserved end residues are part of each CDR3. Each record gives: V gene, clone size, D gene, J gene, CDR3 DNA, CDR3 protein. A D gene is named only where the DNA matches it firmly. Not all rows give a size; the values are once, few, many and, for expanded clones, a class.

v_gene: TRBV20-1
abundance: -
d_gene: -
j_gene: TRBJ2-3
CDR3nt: TGCAGTGCTAAAGGTCGGCTCTACGGACTCATCCGTCCTCCAGATACGCAGTATTTT
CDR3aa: CSAKGRLYGLIRPPDTQYF

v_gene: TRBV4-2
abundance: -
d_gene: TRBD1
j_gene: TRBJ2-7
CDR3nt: TGTGCCAGCAGCCTTCCGGGGACAGGGGGCGAATACGAGCAGTACTTC
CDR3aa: CASSLPGTGGEYEQYF

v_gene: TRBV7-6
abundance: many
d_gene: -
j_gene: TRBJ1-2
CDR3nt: TGTGCCAGCAGCTTTAGTTCAGGGTTTGGGGACGATGGCTACACCTTC
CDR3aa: CASSFSSGFGDDGYTF

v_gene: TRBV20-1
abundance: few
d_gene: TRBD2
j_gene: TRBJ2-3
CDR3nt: TGCAGTGCTAGCGGGGGGACCACTAGCGCAGATACGCAGTATTTT
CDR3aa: CSASGGTTSADTQYF

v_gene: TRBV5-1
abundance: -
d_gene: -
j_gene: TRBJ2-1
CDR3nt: TGCGCCAGCAGCCTCCCTTTAGGGGCCTACAATGAGCAGTTCTTC
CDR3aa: CASSLPLGAYNEQFF

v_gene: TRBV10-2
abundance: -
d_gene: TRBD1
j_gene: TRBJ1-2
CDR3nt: TGCGCCAGCAGTGACAGGGGGCGGGAGGATGGCTACACCTTC
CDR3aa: CASSDRGREDGYTF

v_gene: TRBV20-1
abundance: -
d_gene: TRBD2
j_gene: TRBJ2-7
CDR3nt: TGCAGTGCTAGGGGGAGCGGGGGGGGCTCCTACGAGCAGTACTTC
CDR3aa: CSARGSGGGSYEQYF

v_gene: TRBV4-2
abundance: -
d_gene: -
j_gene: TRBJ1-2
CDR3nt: TGTGCCAGCAGCCAAATCAGGGTGGAAGAAGGCTACACCTTC
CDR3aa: CASSQIRVEEGYTF

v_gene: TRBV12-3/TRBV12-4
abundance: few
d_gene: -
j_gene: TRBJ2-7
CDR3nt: TGTGCCAGCAGTACCGGACAGCACTACGAGCAGTACTTC
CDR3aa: CASSTGQHYEQYF

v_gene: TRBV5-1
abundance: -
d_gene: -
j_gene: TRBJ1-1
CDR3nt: TGCGCCAGCAGCTTCGGGTCGAACACTGAAGCTTTCTTT
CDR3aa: CASSFGSNTEAFF

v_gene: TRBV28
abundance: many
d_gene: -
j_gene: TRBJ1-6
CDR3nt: TGTGCCAGCAGAACAGGGCGGTTCAATTCACCCCTCCACTTT
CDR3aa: CASRTGRFNSPLHF

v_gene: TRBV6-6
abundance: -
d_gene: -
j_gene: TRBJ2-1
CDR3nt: TGTGCCACCTGGGCGGAGGGCAAGTCTGAGCAGTTCTTC
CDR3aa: CATWAEGKSEQFF

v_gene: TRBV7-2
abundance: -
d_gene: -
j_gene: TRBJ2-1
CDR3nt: TGTGCCAGCAGCTTAGGCAGGGGATCCCACAATGAGCAGTTCTTC
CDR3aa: CASSLGRGSHNEQFF

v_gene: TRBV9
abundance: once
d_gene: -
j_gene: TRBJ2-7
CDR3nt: TGTGCCAGCAGCGTAGATTCCCGTACCTACGAGCAGTACTTC
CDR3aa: CASSVDSRTYEQYF

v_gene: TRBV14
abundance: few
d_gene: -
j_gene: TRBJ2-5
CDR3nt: TGTGCCAGCAGCCAAGACACGGAGACCCAGTACTTC
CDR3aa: CASSQDTETQYF

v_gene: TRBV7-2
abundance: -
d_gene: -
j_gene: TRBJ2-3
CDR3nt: TGTGCCAGCAGCTTAGCGCCCGACCTAGCCAATACGCAGTATTTT
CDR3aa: CASSLAPDLANTQYF

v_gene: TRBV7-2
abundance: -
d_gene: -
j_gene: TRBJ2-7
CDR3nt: TGTGCCAGCAGCTCGGGTGCAAGCTCCTACAATGAGCAGTACTTC
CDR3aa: CASSSGASSYNEQYF

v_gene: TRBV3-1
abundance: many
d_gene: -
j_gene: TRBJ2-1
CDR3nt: TGTGCCAGCAGCCAACTACAGGGCTACAATGAGCAGTTCTTC
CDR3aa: CASSQLQGYNEQFF

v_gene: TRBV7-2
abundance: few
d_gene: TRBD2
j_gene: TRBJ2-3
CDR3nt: TGTGCCAGCAGCTTGACTAGCGGGGGGGCAGATACGCAGTATTTT
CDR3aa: CASSLTSGGADTQYF

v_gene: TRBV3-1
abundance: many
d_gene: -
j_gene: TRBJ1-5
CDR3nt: TGTGCCAGCAGCCAAGATCTGAATAGCAATCAGCCCCAGCATTTT
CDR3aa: CASSQDLNSNQPQHF

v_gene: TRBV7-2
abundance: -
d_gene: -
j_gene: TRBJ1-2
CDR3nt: TGTGCCAGCAGCTTAGCACAGGGTGACTATGGCTACACCTTC
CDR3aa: CASSLAQGDYGYTF

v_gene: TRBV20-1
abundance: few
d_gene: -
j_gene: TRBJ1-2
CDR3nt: TGCAGTGCTACCATCCCGGGACAAGCTAACTATGGCTACACCTTC
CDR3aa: CSATIPGQANYGYTF

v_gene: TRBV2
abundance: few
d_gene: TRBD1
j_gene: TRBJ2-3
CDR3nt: TGTGCCAGCAGGGCTCGACAGGGGGGCACAGATACGCAGTATTTT
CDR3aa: CASRARQGGTDTQYF

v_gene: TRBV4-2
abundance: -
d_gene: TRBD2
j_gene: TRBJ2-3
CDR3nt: TGTGCCAGCAGCCAAGATTGGCTAGCGGGCACAGATACGCAGTATTTT
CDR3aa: CASSQDWLAGTDTQYF

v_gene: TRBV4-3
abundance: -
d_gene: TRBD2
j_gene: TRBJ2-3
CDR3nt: TGCGCCAGCAGCTCGAATAGCGGGGAGGATACGCAGTATTTT
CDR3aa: CASSSNSGEDTQYF

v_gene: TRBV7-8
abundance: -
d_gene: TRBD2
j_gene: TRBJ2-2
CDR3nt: TGTGCCAGCAGCCAAGCGGGAGTCGACACCGGGGAGCTGTTTTTT
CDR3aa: CASSQAGVDTGELFF

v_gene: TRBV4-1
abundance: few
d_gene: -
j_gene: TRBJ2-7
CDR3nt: TGCGCCAGCAGCCAACCCTCTTGGCGGGGAGCTACCTACGAGCAGTACTTC
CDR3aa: CASSQPSWRGATYEQYF

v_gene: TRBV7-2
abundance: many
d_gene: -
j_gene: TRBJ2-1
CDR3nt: TGTGCGAGCAGGAGGGGAACAGGGGTAGGTGAGCAGTTCTTC
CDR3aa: CASRRGTGVGEQFF

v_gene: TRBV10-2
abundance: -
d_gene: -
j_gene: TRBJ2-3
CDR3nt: TGCGCCAGCACCAGAGGGACCGACCCTTCAGATACGCAGTATTTT
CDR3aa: CASTRGTDPSDTQYF

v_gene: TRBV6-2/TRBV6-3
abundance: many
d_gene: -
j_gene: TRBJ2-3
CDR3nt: TGTGCCAGCAGTTACTCGCCCCTTCGATCGAATACGCAGTATTTT
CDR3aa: CASSYSPLRSNTQYF

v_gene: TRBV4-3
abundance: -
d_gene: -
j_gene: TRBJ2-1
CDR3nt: TGCGCCAGCAGCCAAGATTTCGGGGGAGCGGCTTACAATGAGCAGTTCTTC
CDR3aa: CASSQDFGGAAYNEQFF

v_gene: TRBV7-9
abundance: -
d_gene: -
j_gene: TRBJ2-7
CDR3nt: TGTGCCAGCAGCTTACCGGGGGCAGGTTACGAGCAGTACTTC
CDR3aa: CASSLPGAGYEQYF

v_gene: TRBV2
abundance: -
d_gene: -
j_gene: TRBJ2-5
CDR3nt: TGTGCCAGCAGTGAAGCTCCAGTCCAAGAGACCCAGTACTTC
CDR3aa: CASSEAPVQETQYF

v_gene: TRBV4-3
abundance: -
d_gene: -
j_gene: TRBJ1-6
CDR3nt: TGCGCCAGCAGCCAAGCGGCTTACGACCCCAATTCATCCCTCCACTTT
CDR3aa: CASSQAAYDPNSSLHF

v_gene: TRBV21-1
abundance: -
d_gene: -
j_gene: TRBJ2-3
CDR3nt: TGTGCCAGCAGCAAAGTGAGGGGGCCTACTAGGAATCCCCCACCAGATACGCAGTATTTT
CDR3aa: CASSKVRGPTRNPPPDTQYF

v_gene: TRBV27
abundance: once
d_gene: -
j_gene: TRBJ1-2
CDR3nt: TGTGCCAGCAGTCTCGGACAGATGTATGGCTACACCTTC
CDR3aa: CASSLGQMYGYTF